The rows below give T cell receptor beta chains drawn from one sample of a study of identical twins. TCRdb reanalysed the 5' RACE reads using MiXCR and keeps one entry per CDR3 protein. The repertoire includes nearly 650,000 distinct CDR3 sequences, around 7.5% of them detected once, and 1.5% to 2% sits in the top ten. The same sample was also studied in work on yellow fever vaccine responses in identical twins.

Source material: PBMCs. These receptors came from a woman aged 18-29 years in good health. CDR3s include the opening cysteine and the closing phenylalanine or tryptophan. Fields, in order: clone size, V gene, J gene, D gene, CDR3 DNA, CDR3 protein. D genes are given only for firm matches. Only part of the rows carry a size: once, few, many, or a class if the clone is expanded.

>few|TRBV20-1|TRBJ2-1|.
TGCAGTGCGCTCGGCCTTCCAACCCCAACCAATGAGCAGTTCTTC
CSALGLPTPTNEQFF
>.|TRBV7-9|TRBJ2-5|.
TGTGCCAGCAGCTTTCGGGAGCTACAAGAGACCCAGTACTTC
CASSFRELQETQYF
>.|TRBV10-3|TRBJ2-2|.
TGTGCCATCAGTACTGGACAGTTGAACACCGGGGAGCTGTTTTTT
CAISTGQLNTGELFF
>once|TRBV7-9|TRBJ1-5|.
TGTGCCAGCAGCTTGACACTTGCGGGTCAGGGTCAGCCCCAGCATTTT
CASSLTLAGQGQPQHF
>many|TRBV29-1|TRBJ2-1|TRBD2
TGCAGCGTAAGACTAGCGGGCGCCTCCTACAATGAGCAGTTCTTC
CSVRLAGASYNEQFF
>many|TRBV11-2|TRBJ2-1|.
TGTGCCAGCAGCGGGCCAAGGGTTGCTAACAATGAGCAGTTCTTC
CASSGPRVANNEQFF
>few|TRBV20-1|TRBJ2-2|.
TGCAGTGCTAGACAGGGGAATCTCGCCGGGGAGCTGTTTTTT
CSARQGNLAGELFF
>many|TRBV12-3/TRBV12-4|TRBJ2-1|TRBD2
TGTGCCAGCAGGTCTAGCGGGAGGATAGTCAATGAGCAGTTCTTC
CASRSSGRIVNEQFF
>many|TRBV5-6|TRBJ2-7|TRBD1
TGTGCCAGCAGCCCCCAACCGGGACAGATCGACGAGCAGTACTTC
CASSPQPGQIDEQYF
>.|TRBV18|TRBJ2-1|.
TGTGCCAGCTCACCGACGGAAACAGGAGGGAGAATAGGTTACAATGAGCAGTTCTTC
CASSPTETGGRIGYNEQFF
>many|TRBV6-1|TRBJ2-5|.
TGTGCCAGCAGTGTAGGGGGGACGGGAGAGACCCAGTACTTC
CASSVGGTGETQYF
>few|TRBV12-3/TRBV12-4|TRBJ1-2|TRBD1
TGTGCCAGCAGTCCGGGACAGCCAAACTATGGCTACACCTTC
CASSPGQPNYGYTF
>few|TRBV14|TRBJ2-6|.
TGTGCCAGCAGCACCAGGGGTCCGGGCCCCTCTGGGGCCAACGTCCTGACTTTC
CASSTRGPGPSGANVLTF
>.|TRBV4-1|TRBJ2-5|TRBD2
TGCGCCAGCAGCCAAGGTAGAGGGGAGGGAGAGACCCAGTACTTC
CASSQGRGEGETQYF
>few|TRBV5-1|TRBJ1-4|TRBD1
TGCGCCAGCAGCTTGGGACAGGGCCCTAATGAAAAACTGTTTTTT
CASSLGQGPNEKLFF
>.|TRBV10-3|TRBJ2-7|.
TGTGCCATCAGCCCGGGACTGCCTCCCTACGAGCAGTACTTC
CAISPGLPPYEQYF
>.|TRBV5-1|TRBJ2-5|.
TGCGCCAGCAGCTTGGTTTTGGGCAGGGCGGAGACCCAGTACTTC
CASSLVLGRAETQYF
>many|TRBV12-3/TRBV12-4|TRBJ2-7|.
TGTGCCAGCAGTCCCGACAGCTACTACGAGCAGTACTTC
CASSPDSYYEQYF
>many|TRBV5-1|TRBJ1-1|.
TGCGCCAGCAGCGCGGACCCCCGGGGCCCTCCGAACACTGAAGCTTTCTTT
CASSADPRGPPNTEAFF
>few|TRBV20-1|TRBJ2-7|TRBD2
TGCAGTGCTAGAAGTCCGGCTAGCGGGAAGGGAGAGCAGTACTTC
CSARSPASGKGEQYF
>.|TRBV20-1|TRBJ2-1|TRBD2
TGCTGTGCTAGAGCTAGGACTAGCGGGTTTTCCCCCTATGAGCAGTTCTTC
CCARARTSGFSPYEQFF
>.|TRBV27|TRBJ2-3|TRBD1
TGTGCCAGCAGTTTTGTCACAGGGGGCCTCGATACGCAGTATTTT
CASSFVTGGLDTQYF
>many|TRBV5-1|TRBJ2-3|.
TGCGCCAGCAGCGTTGACACCCCTCGCACAGATACGCAGTATTTT
CASSVDTPRTDTQYF
>many|TRBV12-3/TRBV12-4|TRBJ2-5|.
TGTGCCAGCAGTTTTAACTTGTTTGAGACCCAGTACTTC
CASSFNLFETQYF
>few|TRBV2|TRBJ2-1|TRBD2
TGTGCCCCAACTAGCGGGGGGGCTTTTGAAGTCAATGAGCAGTTCTTC
CAPTSGGAFEVNEQFF
>few|TRBV20-1|TRBJ2-2|.
TGCAGTGCTAGAGATCAGGCAGGGACCACCGGGGAGCTGTTTTTT
CSARDQAGTTGELFF
>few|TRBV6-5|TRBJ2-3|.
TGTGCCAGCAGTTACTCTGGGGCTAGTGCCACAGATACGCAGTATTTT
CASSYSGASATDTQYF
>few|TRBV20-1|TRBJ2-5|.
TGCAGTGCCCGGCGAACGGCGAATGGGATTCGTGAGACCCAGTACTTC
CSARRTANGIRETQYF
>.|TRBV4-1|TRBJ2-1|.
TGCGCCAGCAGCCAAGTTGTAGGGACTGAGCAGTTCTTC
CASSQVVGTEQFF
>few|TRBV9|TRBJ1-3|.
TGTGCCAGCAGCCTTAAGGGTGAGCCTGGAAACACCATATATTTT
CASSLKGEPGNTIYF
>many|TRBV28|TRBJ1-1|TRBD1
TGTGCCAGCAGTTTAAGGGACAGATACACTGAAGCTTTCTTT
CASSLRDRYTEAFF